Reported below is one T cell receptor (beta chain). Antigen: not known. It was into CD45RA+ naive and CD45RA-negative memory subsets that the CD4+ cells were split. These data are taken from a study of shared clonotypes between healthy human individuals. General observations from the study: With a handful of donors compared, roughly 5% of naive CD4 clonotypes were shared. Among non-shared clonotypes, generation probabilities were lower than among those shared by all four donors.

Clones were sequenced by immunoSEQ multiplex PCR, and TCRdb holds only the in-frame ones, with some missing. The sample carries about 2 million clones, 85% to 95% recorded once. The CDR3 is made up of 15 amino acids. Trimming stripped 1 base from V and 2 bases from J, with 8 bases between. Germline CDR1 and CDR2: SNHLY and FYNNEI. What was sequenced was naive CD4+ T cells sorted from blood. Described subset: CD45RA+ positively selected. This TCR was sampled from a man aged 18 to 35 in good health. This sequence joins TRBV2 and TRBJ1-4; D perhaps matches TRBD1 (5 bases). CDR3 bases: TGTGCCAGCAGTGAAGGGGGGTCTACTAATGAAAAACTGTTTTTT. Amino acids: CASSEGGSTNEKLFF.